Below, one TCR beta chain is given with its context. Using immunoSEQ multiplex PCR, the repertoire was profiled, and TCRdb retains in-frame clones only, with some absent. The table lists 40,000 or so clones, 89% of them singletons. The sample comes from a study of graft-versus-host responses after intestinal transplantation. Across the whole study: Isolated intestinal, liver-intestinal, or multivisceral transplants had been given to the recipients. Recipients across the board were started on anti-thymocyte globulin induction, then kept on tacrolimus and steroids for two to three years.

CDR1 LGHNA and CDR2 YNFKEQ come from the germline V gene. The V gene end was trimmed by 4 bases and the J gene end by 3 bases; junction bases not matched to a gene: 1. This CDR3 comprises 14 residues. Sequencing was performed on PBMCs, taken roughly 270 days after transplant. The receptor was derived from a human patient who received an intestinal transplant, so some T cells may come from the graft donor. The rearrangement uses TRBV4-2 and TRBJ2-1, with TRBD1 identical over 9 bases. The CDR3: CASSPTGGYNEQFF. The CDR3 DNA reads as TGTGCCAGCAGCCCGACAGGGGGCTACAATGAGCAGTTCTTC.